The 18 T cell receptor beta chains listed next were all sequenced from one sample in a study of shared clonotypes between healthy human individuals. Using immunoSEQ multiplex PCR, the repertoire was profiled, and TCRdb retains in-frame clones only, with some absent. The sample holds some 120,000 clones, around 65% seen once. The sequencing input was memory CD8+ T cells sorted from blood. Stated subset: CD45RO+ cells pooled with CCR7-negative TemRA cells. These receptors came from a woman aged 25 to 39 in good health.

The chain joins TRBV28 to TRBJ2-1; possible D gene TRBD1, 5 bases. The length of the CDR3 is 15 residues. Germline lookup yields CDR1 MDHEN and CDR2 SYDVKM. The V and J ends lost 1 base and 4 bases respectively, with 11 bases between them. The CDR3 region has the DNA TGTGCCAGCAGTTTATATCGGACACCATACAATGAGCAGTTCTTC. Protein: CASSLYRTPYNEQFF.

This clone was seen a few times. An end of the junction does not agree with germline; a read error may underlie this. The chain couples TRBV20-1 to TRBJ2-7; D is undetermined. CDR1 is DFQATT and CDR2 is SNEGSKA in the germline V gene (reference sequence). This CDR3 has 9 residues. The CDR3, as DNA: TGCAGTGCTCGAGAAGGGCAGTACTTC. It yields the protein CSAREGQYF.

CDR3: CASSQTYQETQYF. As DNA, the CDR3 is TGTGCCAGCAGTCAGACGTATCAAGAGACCCAGTACTTC. The chain has TRBV28 and TRBJ2-5; D call uncertain. Germline loops: CDR1 MDHEN, CDR2 SYDVKM. Trimming stripped 5 bases from V and 2 bases from J, with 9 bases between. The CDR3 has 13 amino acids.

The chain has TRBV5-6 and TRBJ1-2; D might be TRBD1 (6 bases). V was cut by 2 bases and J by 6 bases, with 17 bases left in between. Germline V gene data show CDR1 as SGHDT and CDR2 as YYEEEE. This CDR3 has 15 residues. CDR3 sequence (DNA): TGTGCCAGCAGCTTACCGACAGGACTTCTAGATGGCTACACCTTC. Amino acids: CASSLPTGLLDGYTF. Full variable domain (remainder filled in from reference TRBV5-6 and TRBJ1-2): DAGVTQSPTHLIKTRGQQVTLRCSPKSGHDTVSWYQQALGQGPQFIFQYYEEEERQRGNFPDRFSGHQFPNYSSELNVNALLLGDSALYLCASSLPTGLLDGYTFGSGTRLTVV.

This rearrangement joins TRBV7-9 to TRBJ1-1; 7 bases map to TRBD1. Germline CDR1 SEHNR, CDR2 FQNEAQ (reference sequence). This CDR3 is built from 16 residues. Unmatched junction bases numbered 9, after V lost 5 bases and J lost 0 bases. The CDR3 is CASSQGQVIMNTEAFF. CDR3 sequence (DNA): TGTGCCAGCAGCCAAGGACAGGTTATCATGAACACTGAAGCTTTCTTT.

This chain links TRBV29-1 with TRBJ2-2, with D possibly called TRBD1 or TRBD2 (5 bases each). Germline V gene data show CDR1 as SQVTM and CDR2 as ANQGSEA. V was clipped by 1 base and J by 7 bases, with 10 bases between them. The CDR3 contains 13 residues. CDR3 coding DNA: TGCAGCGTTGAAGGTCGGGGCGGCGGGGAGCTGTTTTTT. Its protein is CSVEGRGGGELFF.

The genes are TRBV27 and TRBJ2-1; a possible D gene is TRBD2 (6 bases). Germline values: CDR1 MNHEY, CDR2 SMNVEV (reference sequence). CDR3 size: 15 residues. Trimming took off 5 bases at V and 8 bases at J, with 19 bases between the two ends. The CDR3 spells CASSATRTRGYEQFF. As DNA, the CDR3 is TGTGCCAGCAGTGCCACTAGGACGCGGGGCTATGAGCAGTTCTTC.

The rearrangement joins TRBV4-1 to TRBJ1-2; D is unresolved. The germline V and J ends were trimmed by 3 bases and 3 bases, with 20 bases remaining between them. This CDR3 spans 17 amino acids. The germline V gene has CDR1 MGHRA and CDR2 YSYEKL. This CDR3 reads CASSQVVAPAIYYGYTF. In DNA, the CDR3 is TGCGCCAGCAGCCAGGTGGTCGCTCCTGCAATCTACTATGGCTACACCTTC.

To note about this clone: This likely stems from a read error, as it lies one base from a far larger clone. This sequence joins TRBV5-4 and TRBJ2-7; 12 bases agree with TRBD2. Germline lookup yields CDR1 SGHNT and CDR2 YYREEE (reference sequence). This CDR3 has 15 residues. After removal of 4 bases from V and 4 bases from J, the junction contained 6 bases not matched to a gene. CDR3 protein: CASSHASGRGYEQYF. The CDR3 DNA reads TGTGCCAGCAGCCATGCTAGCGGGAGGGGGTACGAGCAGTACTTC. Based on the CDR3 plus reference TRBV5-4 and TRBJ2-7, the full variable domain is ETGVTQSPTHLIKTRGQQVTLRCSSQSGHNTVSWYQQALGQGPQFIFQYYREEENGRGNFPPRFSGLQFPNYSSELNVNALELDDSALYLCASSHASGRGYEQYFGPGTRLTVT.

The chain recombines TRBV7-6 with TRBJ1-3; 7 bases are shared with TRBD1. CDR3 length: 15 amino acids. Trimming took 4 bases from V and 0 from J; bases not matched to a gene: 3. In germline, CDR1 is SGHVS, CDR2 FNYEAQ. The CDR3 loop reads CASSYQGDSGNTIYF. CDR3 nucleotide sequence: TGTGCCAGCAGCTATCAGGGGGACTCTGGAAACACCATATATTTT.

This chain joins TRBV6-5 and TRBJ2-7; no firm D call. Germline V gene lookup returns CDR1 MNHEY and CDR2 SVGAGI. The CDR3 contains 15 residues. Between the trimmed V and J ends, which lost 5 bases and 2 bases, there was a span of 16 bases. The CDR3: CASSASPESTYEQYF. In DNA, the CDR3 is TGTGCCAGCAGTGCAAGTCCCGAATCAACCTACGAGCAGTACTTC.

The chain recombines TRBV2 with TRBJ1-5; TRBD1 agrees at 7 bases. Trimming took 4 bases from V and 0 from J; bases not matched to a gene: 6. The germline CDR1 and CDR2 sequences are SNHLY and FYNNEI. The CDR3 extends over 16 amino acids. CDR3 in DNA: TGTGCCAGCAGTGCTTCCGGGACAGTTAGCAATCAGCCCCAGCATTTT. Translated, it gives CASSASGTVSNQPQHF.

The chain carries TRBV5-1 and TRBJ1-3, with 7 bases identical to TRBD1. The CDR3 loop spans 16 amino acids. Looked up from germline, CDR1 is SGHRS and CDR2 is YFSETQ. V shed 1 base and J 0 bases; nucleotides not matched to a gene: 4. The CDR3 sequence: CASSLTGDGSGNTIYF. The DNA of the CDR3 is TGCGCCAGCAGCTTGACAGGGGATGGCTCTGGAAACACCATATATTTT.

CDR3 DNA sequence: TGTGCCAGCAGCCCCGCGGGATACGAGCAGTACTTC. Its protein product is CASSPAGYEQYF. This chain uses TRBV27 with TRBJ2-7; the D gene is possibly TRBD2 (6 bases). The CDR3 is 12 residues long. Looked up from germline, CDR1 is MNHEY and CDR2 is SMNVEV (reference sequence). The V gene lost 6 bases and the J gene lost 4 bases, with 10 bases spanning the gap.

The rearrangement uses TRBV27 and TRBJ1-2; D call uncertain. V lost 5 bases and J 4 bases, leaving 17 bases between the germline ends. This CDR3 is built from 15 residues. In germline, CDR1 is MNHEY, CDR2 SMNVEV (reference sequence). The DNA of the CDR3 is TGTGCCAGCAGTCTCTCGACATCTAGCTCCTATGGCTACACCTTC. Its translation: CASSLSTSSSYGYTF.

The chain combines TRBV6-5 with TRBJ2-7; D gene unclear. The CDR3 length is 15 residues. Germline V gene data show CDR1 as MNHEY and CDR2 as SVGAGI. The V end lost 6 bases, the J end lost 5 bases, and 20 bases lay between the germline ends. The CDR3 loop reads CASSKYGRPGDEQYF. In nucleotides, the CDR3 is TGTGCCAGCAGCAAGTATGGCAGACCTGGGGACGAGCAGTACTTC.

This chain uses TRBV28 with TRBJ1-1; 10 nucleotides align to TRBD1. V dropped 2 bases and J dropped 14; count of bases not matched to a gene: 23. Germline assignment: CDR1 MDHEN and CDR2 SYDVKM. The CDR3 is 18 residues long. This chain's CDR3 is CASSLGFFGSLGTGVVFF. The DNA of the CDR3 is TGTGCCAGCAGTTTAGGGTTTTTCGGTTCGCTCGGGACAGGGGTGGTGTTCTTT.

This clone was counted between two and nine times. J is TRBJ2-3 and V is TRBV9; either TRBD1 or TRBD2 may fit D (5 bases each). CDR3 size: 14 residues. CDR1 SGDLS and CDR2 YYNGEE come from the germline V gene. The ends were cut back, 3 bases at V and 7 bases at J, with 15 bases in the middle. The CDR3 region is CASSARGGLHTQYF. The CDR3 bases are TGTGCCAGCAGCGCCCGGGGCGGGCTTCATACGCAGTATTTT.